Listed here are 27 T cell receptor beta chains from one sample, sequenced in a study of cytomegalovirus exposure and HLA in healthy donors. 60 Vbeta and 13 Jbeta primers were used in PCR. Clones were sequenced by immunoSEQ multiplex PCR, and TCRdb holds only the in-frame ones, with some missing. The repertoire holds 200,000 to 250,000 clones, with 75% to 90% as singletons. Sequencing was done on a sample of PBMCs. All receptors derive from a woman aged 35 to 49 in good health and CMV-seronegative.

V and J are TRBV5-1 and TRBJ2-3; 12 bases fit TRBD2. The junction had 13 bases not matched to a gene; V was cut back by 2 bases and J by 6 bases. CDR1 SGHRS and CDR2 YFSETQ come from the germline V gene. The CDR3 is 18 amino acids. CDR3 amino acids: CASSLKSGTSGPVDTQYF. CDR3 bases: TGCGCCAGCAGCTTAAAATCCGGGACTAGCGGGCCCGTGGATACGCAGTATTTT.

The rearrangement links TRBV7-3 to TRBJ1-2; D is uncertain. This CDR3 is 13 amino acids long. Trimming took 2 bases from V and 3 from J, leaving 7 bases between them. In germline, CDR1 is SGHTA, CDR2 FQGTGA. Here the CDR3 DNA reads TGTGCCAGCAGCTTAGGGCGGGACTATGGCTACACCTTC. Residues: CASSLGRDYGYTF. Based on the CDR3 plus reference TRBV7-3 and TRBJ1-2, the full variable domain is GAGVSQTPSNKVTEKGKYVELRCDPISGHTALYWYRQSLGQGPEFLIYFQGTGAADDSGLPNDRFFAVRPEGSVSTLKIQRTERGDSAVYLCASSLGRDYGYTFGSGTRLTVV.

The rearrangement uses TRBV30 and TRBJ1-1, with TRBD1 as a possible D gene (6 bases). The CDR3 loop spans 13 amino acids. The V end lost 5 bases, the J end lost 10 bases, and 20 bases lay between the germline ends. Germline CDR1 GTSNPN, CDR2 SVGIG (reference sequence). CDR3 sequence: CAWSEQGSLIAFF. CDR3 in DNA: TGTGCCTGGTCAGAACAGGGATCACTGATAGCTTTCTTT.

The chain couples TRBV19 to TRBJ1-3; the D is unclear. CDR3 size: 16 residues. V was clipped by 3 bases and J by 0 bases, with 12 bases between them. Germline V gives CDR1 LNHDA, CDR2 SQIVND (reference sequence). This chain's CDR3 is CASSILAGVSGNTIYF. CDR3 nucleotides: TGTGCCAGTAGTATCTTAGCCGGGGTCTCTGGAAACACCATATATTTT.

The chain joins TRBV7-8 to TRBJ2-7; maybe TRBD1 (6 bases). This CDR3 region has 14 residues. V dropped 3 bases and J dropped 6 bases, with 15 bases sitting between them. The germline gives CDR1 SGHVS, CDR2 FQNEAQ. The CDR3 region has the DNA TGTGCCAGCAGCTTGGGGGCAAGGTTCACCGAGCAGTACTTC. As protein: CASSLGARFTEQYF.

V is TRBV6-5 and J is TRBJ2-7; 9 bases match TRBD1. This CDR3 has 13 residues. In germline, CDR1 is MNHEY, CDR2 SVGAGI. V lost 8 bases, J lost 6 bases, and 8 bases stayed unmatched. The CDR3 DNA sequence: TGTGCCAGCCGCGGGACAGGGCTTTCCGAGCAGTACTTC. Translation: CASRGTGLSEQYF.

V usage is TRBV7-3 and J usage is TRBJ2-7; no clear D. Germline CDR1 and CDR2: SGHTA and FQGTGA. The CDR3 covers 13 residues. V was clipped by 3 bases and J by 1 base, with 7 bases between them. CDR3 loop: CASSLGPSYEQYF. The CDR3 nucleotides read TGTGCCAGCAGCTTGGGCCCATCCTACGAGCAGTACTTC.

This clone was observed a single time. The chain joins TRBV18 to TRBJ1-2, with TRBD1 identical over 7 bases. Per germline, CDR1 KGHSH and CDR2 LQKENI. Trimming took 1 base from V and 2 from J; bases not matched to a gene: 1. This CDR3 comprises 14 residues. CDR3 DNA: TGTGCCAGCTCACCACAGGGACAGAACTATGGCTACACCTTC. It is translated as CASSPQGQNYGYTF. The whole variable domain, remainder taken from reference TRBV18 and TRBJ1-2, is NAGVMQNPRHLVRRRGQEARLRCSPMKGHSHVYWYRQLPEEGLKFMVYLQKENIIDESGMPKERFSAEFPKEGPSILRIQQVVRGDSAAYFCASSPQGQNYGYTFGSGTRLTVV.

J is TRBJ2-7 and V is TRBV5-6; 7 bases map to TRBD1. Germline V lookup: CDR1 SGHDT, CDR2 YYEEEE. The V and J ends lost 3 bases and 4 bases, in that order; junction bases with no gene match: 13. The CDR3 loop spans 16 amino acids. CDR3 sequence reads: CASSSGQPLLPYEQYF. The CDR3 nucleotides read TGTGCCAGCAGCTCGGGACAGCCTTTACTCCCTTACGAGCAGTACTTC.

This rearrangement joins TRBV19 to TRBJ1-1; 9 bases align to TRBD1. Germline V CDR1 and CDR2: LNHDA, SQIVND (reference sequence). The CDR3 loop spans 14 amino acids. V trimming: 4 bases; J trimming: 6 bases; junction bases outside the gene matches: 6. The CDR3, as DNA: TGTGCCAGTAGTAAGGACAGGGGTCGGGCTGAAGCTTTCTTT. Translated: CASSKDRGRAEAFF. The variable domain in full, completed from reference TRBV19 and TRBJ1-1, reads DGGITQSPKYLFRKEGQNVTLSCEQNLNHDAMYWYRQDPGQGLRLIYYSQIVNDFQKGDIAEGYSVSREKKESFPLTVTSAQKNPTAFYLCASSKDRGRAEAFFGQGTRLTVV.

The rearrangement uses TRBV5-1 and TRBJ2-5, with 9 bases lining up with TRBD2. The better agreement between TRBJ2-7 and the DNA end casts doubt on the J call. The length of the CDR3 is 15 residues. Germline-derived CDR1 and CDR2 are SGHRS and YFSETQ. CDR3 bases: TGCGCCAGCAGCTTGGATAGCGGGAGTCGGTACGAGCAGTACTTC. Protein sequence: CASSLDSGSRYEQYF.

The chain combines TRBV4-1 with TRBJ2-2; perhaps TRBD1 as D (6 bases). Per the germline V gene, CDR1 is MGHRA and CDR2 is YSYEKL. V was cut by 3 bases and J by 4 bases, with 12 bases left in between. The CDR3 has 15 amino acids. The CDR3 reads CASSHVQGPTGELFF. DNA of the CDR3: TGCGCCAGCAGCCACGTCCAGGGGCCCACCGGGGAGCTGTTTTTT.

This rearrangement joins TRBV9 to TRBJ1-3; unclear D gene. V lost 0 bases, J lost 0 bases, and 10 bases lay in between. The CDR3 runs 16 residues. Germline CDR1 reads SGDLS; CDR2 reads YYNGEE. The CDR3 DNA reads as TGTGCCAGCAGCGTAGTGAGAGGAGTCTCTGGAAACACCATATATTTT. This sequence encodes CASSVVRGVSGNTIYF.

The chain links TRBV2 to TRBJ1-1; D is undetermined. The CDR3 is 11 amino acids. CDR1 SNHLY and CDR2 FYNNEI come from the germline V gene. With 4 bases removed from V and 7 bases from J, the gap between germline ends came to 7 bases. The CDR3 sequence is CASSALLEAFF. CDR3 DNA sequence: TGTGCCAGCAGTGCCCTCCTTGAAGCTTTCTTT.

The rearrangement uses TRBV19 and TRBJ1-5; D is undetermined. This CDR3 contains 17 residues. Germline V lookup: CDR1 LNHDA, CDR2 SQIVND (reference sequence). V lost 9 bases to trimming and J lost 0 bases, with 21 bases between them. This CDR3 reads CASTSFETFDSNQPQHF. In DNA, the CDR3 is TGTGCCAGCACCTCTTTCGAGACATTCGATAGCAATCAGCCCCAGCATTTT.

J is TRBJ1-1 and V is TRBV5-1, with TRBD1 matching 7 bases. The germline V gene has CDR1 SGHRS and CDR2 YFSETQ. V shed 2 bases, J shed 1 base, and the junction held 2 bases outside the gene matches. This CDR3 comprises 14 residues. The CDR3: CASSLRTGNTEAFF. In DNA form, the CDR3 reads TGCGCCAGCAGCTTACGGACAGGGAACACTGAAGCTTTCTTT.

This chain links TRBV6-6 with TRBJ2-3; D might be TRBD2 (6 bases). V was shortened by 2 bases and J by 4 bases, with 13 bases between the two germline ends. The CDR3 length is 15 residues. Per germline, CDR1 MNHNY and CDR2 SVGAGI (reference sequence). In DNA form, the CDR3 reads TGTGCCAGCAGTTACAGTTCGGGGGTTCCAGATACGCAGTATTTT. It encodes CASSYSSGVPDTQYF.

The CDR3, as DNA: TGTGCCAGCAGTGAGCCGAAGAGGGGACAGGGGGCCTACGAGCAGTACTTC. This translates into CASSEPKRGQGAYEQYF. The V call is TRBV2, the J call TRBJ2-5, with 11 bases lining up with TRBD1. The J call may be faulty, since TRBJ2-7 better matches the DNA end. Germline CDR1 reads SNHLY; CDR2 reads FYNNEI. This CDR3 has 17 amino acids.

The chain is built from TRBV15 and TRBJ2-7; D uncertain. The V gene lost 1 base and the J gene lost 3 bases, with 7 bases spanning the gap. Germline CDR1 reads LNHNV; CDR2 reads YYDKDF (reference sequence). The CDR3 contains 13 residues. CDR3 nucleotide sequence: TGTGCCACCAGCAGAGCAGCGCACTACGAGCAGTACTTC. Protein sequence: CATSRAAHYEQYF.

This clone is a singleton in its sample. The chain carries TRBV19 and TRBJ2-7, with D possibly TRBD2 on 5 matching bases. This CDR3 is 14 amino acids long. Trimming removed 3 bases from V and 3 bases from J, with 12 bases in between. Germline V gene lookup returns CDR1 LNHDA and CDR2 SQIVND (reference sequence). The CDR3 is CASSMYPGIYEQYF. CDR3 nucleotide sequence: TGTGCCAGTAGTATGTATCCGGGAATCTACGAGCAGTACTTC.

This sequence joins TRBV10-1 and TRBJ2-1; 10 bases agree with TRBD2. The length of the CDR3 is 17 residues. Germline trimming cut 5 bases from V and 2 bases from J; bases unmatched to any gene: 9. CDR1 and CDR2 (germline): WNHNN, SYGVQD (reference sequence). The CDR3 protein is CASSPGASGRPYNEQFF. As DNA, the CDR3 is TGCGCCAGCAGTCCCGGGGCTAGCGGGAGACCCTACAATGAGCAGTTCTTC.

This clone was recorded once. This chain connects TRBV7-3 to TRBJ2-7; TRBD1 matches at 7 bases. In germline, CDR1 is SGHTA, CDR2 FQGTGA. J was trimmed by 7 bases and V by 5 bases; bases with no gene match: 8. The CDR3 is 13 residues long. CDR3 nucleotides: TGTGCCAGCAGCGTGATACAGGGGAGTGAGCAGTACTTC. Residues: CASSVIQGSEQYF.

This clone appeared a few times. The J gene is TRBJ1-2, the V gene TRBV6-4, with D possibly TRBD1 on 6 matching bases. Germline V CDR1 and CDR2: MRHNA, SNTAGT. This CDR3 comprises 15 residues. V lost 6 bases to trimming and J lost 2 bases, with 16 bases between them. CDR3 coding DNA: TGTGCCAGCAGCTCGCGACAGGTAGCCAACTATGGCTACACCTTC. Amino acid sequence: CASSSRQVANYGYTF.

The gene calls are TRBV7-9 and TRBJ1-4, with 9 bases matching TRBD1. This CDR3 spans 16 amino acids. Germline-derived CDR1 and CDR2 are SEHNR and FQNEAQ (reference sequence). V gave up 3 bases and J gave up 5 bases; unmatched junction bases: 7. Written as DNA, the CDR3 is TGTGCCAGCAGCTTGGGACAGGGCCTCGAGAATGAAAAACTGTTTTTT. Protein sequence: CASSLGQGLENEKLFF. Drawing the rest from reference TRBV7-9 and TRBJ1-4, the complete variable domain is DTGVSQNPRHKITKRGQNVTFRCDPISEHNRLYWYRQTLGQGPEFLTYFQNEAQLEKSRLLSDRFSAERPKGSFSTLEIQRTEQGDSAMYLCASSLGQGLENEKLFFGSGTQLSVL.

CDR3 sequence reads: CASSEWGVSDGPGSGANVLTF. CDR3 nucleotide sequence: TGTGCCAGCAGTGAATGGGGAGTATCTGACGGCCCAGGTTCTGGGGCCAACGTCCTGACTTTC. The V gene is TRBV2, the J gene TRBJ2-6, with D tentatively TRBD2 (5 bases). With 2 bases removed from V and 1 base from J, the gap between germline ends came to 24 bases. The CDR3 has 21 residues. CDR1 is SNHLY, CDR2 FYNNEI, per germline.

The chain has TRBV15 and TRBJ1-4; no firm D call. The CDR3 extends over 13 amino acids. V lost 8 bases and J lost 0, with 7 bases in between. CDR1 and CDR2 (germline): LNHNV, YYDKDF (reference sequence). In DNA form, the CDR3 reads TGTGCCACCGCCCGCGCAACTAATGAAAAACTGTTTTTT. Translation gives CATARATNEKLFF.

This clone was picked up a small number of times. The CDR3 protein is CASSLSGSEQYF. The CDR3 DNA reads as TGTGCCAGCAGCCTCTCTGGCTCCGAGCAGTACTTC. The rearrangement links TRBV27 to TRBJ2-7; no clear D. The CDR3 is 12 amino acids. CDR1 is MNHEY, CDR2 SMNVEV, per germline (reference sequence). Trimming took 6 bases from V and 6 from J, leaving 12 bases between them.